This T cell receptor beta chain derives from a study of cytomegalovirus exposure and HLA in healthy donors. Whole-study results and caveats: Later analysis identified a missense DCLRE1C variant that was linked to TCR beta V- and J-gene trimming. TCR beta chains numbering 164 were designated cytomegalovirus-associated. For most TCR beta V segments, an earlier analysis put the productive rate at about 90% or about 30% of the time.

Germline values: CDR1 ENHRY, CDR2 SYGVKD. The CDR3 sequence is 17 residues long. J lost 3 bases, V lost 4 bases, and 9 bases had no gene match. A multiplex PCR was run with 60 Vbeta primers and 13 Jbeta primers. Profiling relied on immunoSEQ multiplex PCR, and the TCRdb table lists in-frame clones only, not all of them. Of roughly 160,000 clones listed, 65% to 90% were seen once; the top ten hold under 3%. In the case of this clone: No antigen is known for it.

Material: PBMCs. The TCR was taken from a male donor in good health and CMV-seronegative. J is TRBJ2-2 and V is TRBV10-3; 9 nucleotides match TRBD1. The CDR3 region has the DNA TGTGCCATCAGTGCCGCGGACAGGGGTCGGGACACCGGGGAGCTGTTTTTT. It yields the protein CAISAADRGRDTGELFF.